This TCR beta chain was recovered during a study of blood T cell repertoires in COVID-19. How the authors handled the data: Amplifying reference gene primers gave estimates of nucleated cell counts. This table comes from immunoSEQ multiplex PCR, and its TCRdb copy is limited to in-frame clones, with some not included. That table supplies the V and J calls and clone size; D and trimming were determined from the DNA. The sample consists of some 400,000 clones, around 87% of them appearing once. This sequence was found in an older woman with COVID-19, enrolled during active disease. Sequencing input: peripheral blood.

The CDR3 spells CASRLWSFLQGSGELFF. The CDR3 DNA reads as TGCGCCAGCAGATTGTGGAGCTTTTTACAGGGATCCGGGGAGCTGTTTTTT. This chain uses TRBV5-1 with TRBJ2-2; TRBD1 is a possible D gene (6 bases). This CDR3 spans 17 amino acids. V dropped 5 bases and J dropped 6 bases, with 23 bases sitting between them. Looked up from germline, CDR1 is SGHRS and CDR2 is YFSETQ.